These 7 T cell receptor beta chains came from one sample sequenced in a study of cytomegalovirus exposure and HLA in healthy donors. TCRdb's copy holds only in-frame clones and misses some; the assay was immunoSEQ multiplex PCR. This sample has 170,000 or so clones, with roughly four fifths found just once. Sequencing used PBMCs. These TCRs come from a woman younger than 35 in good health and CMV-seropositive.

The chain combines TRBV10-3 with TRBJ1-1; TRBD1 matches at 8 bases. The ends lost 11 bases at V and 4 bases at J; junction bases unmatched: 6. The CDR3 runs 12 residues. CDR1 is ENHRY and CDR2 is SYGVKD in the germline V gene. Here the CDR3 reads CAATGVGTEAFF. CDR3 DNA sequence: TGTGCCGCGACAGGGGTTGGCACTGAAGCTTTCTTT.

V and J are TRBV5-6 and TRBJ2-1; D possibly corresponds to TRBD2 (7 bases). The V and J ends lost 1 base and 4 bases respectively, with 12 bases between them. The V gene's germline CDR1 is SGHDT and CDR2 YYEEEE. CDR3 length equals 15 residues. The CDR3 loop is CASSLRGATYNEQFF. The CDR3 nucleotides read TGTGCCAGCAGCTTGCGGGGGGCCACATACAATGAGCAGTTCTTC. Supplemented by reference TRBV5-6 and TRBJ2-1, the full variable domain reads DAGVTQSPTHLIKTRGQQVTLRCSPKSGHDTVSWYQQALGQGPQFIFQYYEEEERQRGNFPDRFSGHQFPNYSSELNVNALLLGDSALYLCASSLRGATYNEQFFGPGTRLTVL.

The rearrangement uses TRBV18 and TRBJ1-1; a weak D match, TRBD1 (5 bases). Germline V lookup: CDR1 KGHSH, CDR2 LQKENI. The CDR3 spans 14 residues. V was trimmed by 3 bases and J by 3 bases, leaving 11 bases between them. CDR3 amino acids: CASSPVTGHTEAFF. In DNA form, the CDR3 reads TGTGCCAGCTCACCGGTAACAGGACACACTGAAGCTTTCTTT.

This clone came up once. The V call is TRBV15, the J call TRBJ1-1; D is ambiguous. From germline, CDR1 is LNHNV and CDR2 YYDKDF (reference sequence). V lost 3 bases and J lost 4, with 9 bases in between. CDR3 length equals 13 residues. For the CDR3, the DNA is TGTGCCACCAGCAGTCCGGGTAGCACTGAAGCTTTCTTT. Its translation: CATSSPGSTEAFF.

This clone came up a few times. This rearrangement joins TRBV9 to TRBJ2-3; TRBD1 matches 7 bases. Germline assignment: CDR1 SGDLS and CDR2 YYNGEE. Trimming cost V 0 bases and J 2 bases; bases outside gene matches: 6. There are 16 residues in the CDR3. The CDR3 nucleotides are TGTGCCAGCAGCGTAGAGGGGGCGCCGAACACAGATACGCAGTATTTT. The encoded protein is CASSVEGAPNTDTQYF.

J is TRBJ1-6 and V is TRBV9; maybe TRBD1 (6 bases). CDR1 is SGDLS, CDR2 YYNGEE, per germline. V was clipped by 2 bases and J by 0 bases, with 12 bases between them. The CDR3 has 17 residues. In nucleotides, the CDR3 is TGTGCCAGCAGCGTGACCGGACAGAGCTCCTATAATTCACCCCTCCACTTT. Its translation is CASSVTGQSSYNSPLHF.

This clone was recorded once. V usage is TRBV5-1 and J usage is TRBJ2-2; 13 nucleotides agree with TRBD2. Trimming removed 4 bases from V and 0 bases from J; junction bases left unmatched: 6. The CDR3 runs to 18 residues. CDR1 SGHRS and CDR2 YFSETQ come from the germline V gene. CDR3 DNA sequence: TGCGCCAGCAGCCCGGGGGGACTAGCGGGGTCGAACACCGGGGAGCTGTTTTTT. This sequence encodes CASSPGGLAGSNTGELFF.